Listed here is a single TCR beta chain. Using immunoSEQ multiplex PCR, the repertoire was profiled, and TCRdb retains in-frame clones only, with some absent. The table lists about 71,000 clones, roughly 88% of them singletons. The V end was cut by 6 bases, the J end by 1 base, with 25 bases between. The germline CDR1 and CDR2 sequences are MDHEN and SYDVKM. This CDR3 region has 19 residues. This entry is derived from a study of blood T cell repertoires in COVID-19. Overall study: Spain, Italy and the United States supplied samples that represented acute and convalescent COVID-19. From T cells, B-cell-depleted T cells, or PBMCs came the material, which was cDNA or gDNA.

The TCR sequence derives from a human donor in a cohort sampled during active COVID-19. This rearrangement joins TRBV28 to TRBJ1-5, with D uncertain. The sequenced sample was peripheral blood. The CDR3 sequence: CASRRTLTRVSESNQPQHF. CDR3 nucleotides: TGTGCCAGCAGGAGGACCCTTACTAGGGTTTCGGAAAGCAATCAGCCCCAGCATTTT.